The entry below describes one TCR beta chain. Its antigen is unidentified. This sample is drawn from a study of T cells in Graves' hyperthyroidism and ophthalmopathy. Amplification yielded TCR beta CDR3 regions, with RNA transcripts as the source. First-round RT-PCR targeting the TCR CDR3 was performed with the HTBI primer set. In TCRdb, the multiplex PCR reads were re-called with MiXCR into one record per CDR3 protein. This table holds hundreds of thousands of distinct CDR3 sequences, more than 20% found once. Trimming left V 11 bases short and J 4 bases short, with 27 bases between. The germline gives CDR1 MNHEY, CDR2 SMNVEV (reference sequence). The CDR3 is 17 residues long. Study results and caveats: Most clonotypes that expanded in the thyroid above 0.001 also showed up in blood. A model of 13 V-J features distinguished ophthalmopathy from stable hyperthyroidism.

The sequenced material came from blood. The chain has TRBV27 and TRBJ1-5, with D perhaps matching TRBD1 (6 bases). This TCR was recovered from a man younger than 40 with Graves' ophthalmopathy. The CDR3 sequence: CALEKVDRKGTNQPQHF. The CDR3 DNA is TGTGCCTTAGAAAAAGTCGACAGAAAGGGGACAAATCAGCCCCAGCATTTT.